What follows describes a single T cell receptor beta chain. Its specificity is not known. Clones were sequenced by immunoSEQ multiplex PCR, and TCRdb holds only the in-frame ones, with some missing. The table has 1,500 to 2,000 clones, less than 75% seen once; the top ten hold 18%. The normal lung sample lay at least 3 cm, and maximally far, from the tumour. The data were obtained in a study of immune cell composition in non-small cell lung cancer. Findings and limits, study-wide: Squamous carcinomas (about 75%) more often had tumour-associated clones >0.5% than adenocarcinomas (around 33%).

V lost 4 bases and J lost 0, with 7 bases in between. Germline lookup yields CDR1 SGHVS and CDR2 FQNEAQ. The CDR3 consists of 14 residues. Specimen: non-adjacent lung tissue. The rearrangement joins TRBV7-8 to TRBJ1-3, with D uncertain. The sequence came from a human donor with non-small cell lung cancer. The CDR3, as DNA: TGTGCCAGCAGCTCCCGCAGCTCTGGAAACACCATATATTTT. It yields the protein CASSSRSSGNTIYF.